These 2 T cell receptor beta chains were all obtained from the same sample, sequenced in a study of tumor-infiltrating lymphocytes in localized non-small cell lung cancer. The repertoire was sequenced with immunoSEQ multiplex PCR; TCRdb's copy has only in-frame clones and lacks some. Here the sample spans 11,000 or so clones, approximately 83% being singletons. Input material: uninvolved lung tissue not adjacent to the tumor. The receptors derive from a human donor with non-small cell lung cancer.

V is TRBV5-1 and J is TRBJ1-2; D call uncertain. V lost 3 bases and J lost 8, with 8 bases in between. Germline values: CDR1 SGHRS, CDR2 YFSETQ. The CDR3 loop spans 11 amino acids. In nucleotides, the CDR3 is TGCGCCAGCAGCTCCTGGCAGGGCTACACCTTC. It yields the protein CASSSWQGYTF.

This clone was counted a single time. V gene TRBV20-1 combines with J gene TRBJ2-5; no clear D. Germline CDR1 and CDR2: DFQATT and SNEGSKA (reference sequence). V was cut by 8 bases and J by 1 base, with 8 bases left in between. The CDR3 totals 11 residues. The CDR3 reads CSQGSQETQYF. As DNA, the CDR3 is TGCAGTCAAGGCAGCCAAGAGACCCAGTACTTC.